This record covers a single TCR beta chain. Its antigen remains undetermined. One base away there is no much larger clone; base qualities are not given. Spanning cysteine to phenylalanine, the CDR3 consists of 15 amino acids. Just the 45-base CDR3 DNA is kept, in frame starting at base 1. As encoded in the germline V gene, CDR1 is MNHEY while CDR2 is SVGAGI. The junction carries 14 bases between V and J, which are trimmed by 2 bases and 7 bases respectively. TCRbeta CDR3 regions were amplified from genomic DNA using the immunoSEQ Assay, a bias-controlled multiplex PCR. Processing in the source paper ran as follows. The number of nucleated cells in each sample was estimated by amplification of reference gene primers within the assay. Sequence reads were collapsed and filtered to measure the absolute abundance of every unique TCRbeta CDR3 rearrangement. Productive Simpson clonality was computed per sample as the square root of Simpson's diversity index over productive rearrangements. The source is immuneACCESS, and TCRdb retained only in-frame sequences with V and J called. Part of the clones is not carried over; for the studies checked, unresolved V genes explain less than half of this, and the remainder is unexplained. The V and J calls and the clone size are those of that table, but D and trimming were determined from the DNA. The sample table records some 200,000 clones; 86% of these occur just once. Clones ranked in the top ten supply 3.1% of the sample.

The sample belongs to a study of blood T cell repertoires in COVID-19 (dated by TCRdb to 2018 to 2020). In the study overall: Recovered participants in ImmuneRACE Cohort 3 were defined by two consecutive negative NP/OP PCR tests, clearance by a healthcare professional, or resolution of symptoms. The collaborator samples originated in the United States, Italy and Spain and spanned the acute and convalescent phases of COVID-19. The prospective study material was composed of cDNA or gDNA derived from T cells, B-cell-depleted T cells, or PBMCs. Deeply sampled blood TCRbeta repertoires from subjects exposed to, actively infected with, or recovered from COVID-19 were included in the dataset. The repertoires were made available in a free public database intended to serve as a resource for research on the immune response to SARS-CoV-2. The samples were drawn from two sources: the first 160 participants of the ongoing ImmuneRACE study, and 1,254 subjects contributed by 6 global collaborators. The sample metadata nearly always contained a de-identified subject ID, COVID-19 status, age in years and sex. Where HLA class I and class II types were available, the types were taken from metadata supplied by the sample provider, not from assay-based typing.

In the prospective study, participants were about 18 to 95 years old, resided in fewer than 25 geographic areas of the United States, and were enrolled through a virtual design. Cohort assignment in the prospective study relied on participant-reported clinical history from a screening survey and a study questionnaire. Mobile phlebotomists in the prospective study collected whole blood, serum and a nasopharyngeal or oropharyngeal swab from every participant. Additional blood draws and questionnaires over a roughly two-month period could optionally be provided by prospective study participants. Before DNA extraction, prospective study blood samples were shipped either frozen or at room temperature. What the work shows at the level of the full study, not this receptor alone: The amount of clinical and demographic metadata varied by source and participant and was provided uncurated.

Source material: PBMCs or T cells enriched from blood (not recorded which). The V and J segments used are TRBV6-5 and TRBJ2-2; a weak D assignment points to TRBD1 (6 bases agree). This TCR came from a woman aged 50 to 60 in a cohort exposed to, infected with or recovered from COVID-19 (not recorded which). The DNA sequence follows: TGTGCCAGCAGTTACGGTTCAGGGGCGCGCGGGGAGCTGTTTTTT. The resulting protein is CASSYGSGARGELFF.